These T cell receptor beta chains were read from a single sample in a study of identical twins. Each CDR3 protein gets one entry after TCRdb re-called the 5' RACE reads with MiXCR. The sample records about 470,000 distinct CDR3 sequences, less than 25% being singletons. The same sample was also used in a study of T cells expressing NK-cell markers.

Input material: CD4+ T cells sorted from blood. These TCRs come from a woman between 18 and 29 years old in good health. Both conserved end residues are part of each CDR3. A D gene is named only where the DNA matches it firmly. Expanded clones get a size class; other rows say once, few or many, or leave the size out.

NA NA TRBJ2-5 16 TRBV7-2 TGTGCCAGCACCGTCGACGGCAGGGTCTTTGGAGAGACCCAGTACTTC CASTVDGRVFGETQYF
TRBD1 few TRBJ1-2 17 TRBV7-2 TGTGCCAGCAGCTTCCGGACAGGGGGCGAAAGTACTCATGGCTACACCTTC CASSFRTGGESTHGYTF
TRBD2 few TRBJ2-3 16 TRBV11-2 TGTGCCAGCGGCTCGGCGGGGGACCTGTCCATGAATACGCAGTATTTT CASGSAGDLSMNTQYF
NA few TRBJ2-3 13 TRBV7-9 TGTGCCAGCAGTTTCGAATCCACAGATACGCAGTATTTT CASSFESTDTQYF
NA NA TRBJ1-2 15 TRBV10-2 TGCGCCAGCAGTAACGTAATGGCGCCCATCTATGGCTACACCTTC CASSNVMAPIYGYTF
NA NA TRBJ2-1 13 TRBV20-1 TGCAGTGCTACCCAGGGGTTGAGCAATGAGCAGTTCTTC CSATQGLSNEQFF
TRBD1 NA TRBJ1-1 14 TRBV12-3/TRBV12-4 TGTGCCAGCAGGCACAGGGGGGCGGACACTGAAGCTTTCTTT CASRHRGADTEAFF
TRBD2 NA TRBJ2-1 16 TRBV12-3/TRBV12-4 TGTGCCAGCAGTTTAGGTAGGACTAGCGGGGGCCCTGAGCAGTTCTTC CASSLGRTSGGPEQFF
TRBD1 NA TRBJ1-2 15 TRBV6-5 TGTGCCAGCAGTTACTCCACGACAGGGGCCTATGGCTACACCTTC CASSYSTTGAYGYTF
TRBD2 NA TRBJ2-1 17 TRBV20-1 TGCAGTGCTAGAGATACGGGAGGTTCCACCGCCTACAATGAGCAGTTCTTC CSARDTGGSTAYNEQFF
TRBD2 NA TRBJ2-3 15 TRBV29-1 TGCAGCGTTGGAGAAAGCGGGAGAGACACAGATACGCAGTATTTT CSVGESGRDTDTQYF
NA NA TRBJ1-5 13 TRBV7-2 TGTGCCAGCAGGGAATTTCAATGGCAGCCCCAGCATTTT CASREFQWQPQHF
TRBD1 few TRBJ2-7 14 TRBV20-1 TGCAGTGCTAGAGAAACAGGGGGGACCTACGAGCAGTACTTC CSARETGGTYEQYF
NA few TRBJ2-7 12 TRBV20-1 TGCAGTGTTGACAGCGGACCCTACGAGCAGTACTTC CSVDSGPYEQYF
NA NA TRBJ2-1 15 TRBV14 TGTGCCAGCAGCCAGTACCGGGGCGCCTACAATGAGCAGTTCTTC CASSQYRGAYNEQFF
TRBD2 NA TRBJ2-3 14 TRBV14 TGTGCCAGCAGCCGACTAGCGGGGATAGATACGCAGTATTTT CASSRLAGIDTQYF
NA NA TRBJ1-1 16 TRBV27 TGTGCCAGCAGTTTTCTCGGGACCGCGATGAACACTGAAGCTTTCTTT CASSFLGTAMNTEAFF
NA few TRBJ2-4 16 TRBV27 TGTGCCAGCAGTTTTAGCCTCCAGGGCGCCAAAAACATTCAGTACTTC CASSFSLQGAKNIQYF
TRBD1 NA TRBJ2-7 15 TRBV12-3/TRBV12-4 TGTGCCAGCAGTTTTGGGCCAGGGGGCCATTACGAGCAGTACTTC CASSFGPGGHYEQYF
TRBD2 NA TRBJ2-3 16 TRBV9 TGTGCCAGCAGCGCGCATCCGGGAGGGCAGGCAGATACGCAGTATTTT CASSAHPGGQADTQYF
TRBD1 few TRBJ1-5 16 TRBV7-2 TGTGCCAGCAGCCTGGACCGGGACAGGGGGGATCAGCCCCAGCATTTT CASSLDRDRGDQPQHF
NA NA TRBJ2-3 12 TRBV12-3/TRBV12-4 TGTGCCAGCAGTTTATTAGTTGATACGCAGTATTTT CASSLLVDTQYF
NA NA TRBJ1-5 14 TRBV25-1 TGTGCCAGCAGTGACCTCCAGATCAATCAGCCCCAGCATTTT CASSDLQINQPQHF
NA NA TRBJ1-1 12 TRBV11-3 TGTGCCAGCAGCTTATTCCCCACTGAAGCTTTCTTT CASSLFPTEAFF
TRBD1 NA TRBJ1-2 15 TRBV7-2 TGTGCCAGCAGCCGAGGCAACAGGGGGGATACGGGCTACACCTTC CASSRGNRGDTGYTF
NA once TRBJ1-2 14 TRBV25-1 TGTGCCAGCAGTGAATCAGGCAGGGCTTTTGGCTACACCTTC CASSESGRAFGYTF
TRBD2 few TRBJ2-3 17 TRBV7-3 TGTGCCAGCAGCTTAATGGCGTTAGCGGGGAGCACAGATACGCAGTATTTT CASSLMALAGSTDTQYF
TRBD2 many TRBJ2-3 14 TRBV20-1 TGCAGTGCTAGAGAGATCCTAGCGGGGGCCTTAATTGGCTTT CSAREILAGALIGF
TRBD2 NA TRBJ2-5 13 TRBV10-3 TGTGCCATCAGTAGCGGGGGCGTAGAGACCCAGTACTTC CAISSGGVETQYF
TRBD2 NA TRBJ2-5 15 TRBV4-2 TGTGCCAGCAGCAGGGAGCGGGGGGAACAAGAGACCCAGTACTTC CASSRERGEQETQYF
NA few TRBJ1-2 14 TRBV11-2 TGTGCCAGCAACCCCAGCGGTGTTTACGCTGGCTACACCTTC CASNPSGVYAGYTF
NA NA TRBJ2-3 15 TRBV6-1 TGTGCCAGCAGGGACAGTTTAACATCGACAGATACGCAGTATTTT CASRDSLTSTDTQYF
TRBD2 few TRBJ2-7 11 TRBV29-1 TGCAGCGCCAAGAGCGGGGGCGAGCAGTACTTC CSAKSGGEQYF
TRBD2 NA TRBJ2-3 16 TRBV20-1 TGCAGTGCTATGTACCCGGGACTAGCTCGGCAGGATACGCAGTATTTT CSAMYPGLARQDTQYF
NA NA TRBJ2-7 11 TRBV3-1 TGTGCCAGCAGCATCCGCAGCGAGCAGTACTTC CASSIRSEQYF
NA NA TRBJ1-1 13 TRBV9 TGTGCCAGCAGCGTGGGTAGGAGAACTGAAGCTTTCTTT CASSVGRRTEAFF
TRBD1 NA TRBJ1-4 15 TRBV7-9 TGTGCCAGCAGCTTAGAAGGGGGCCCCGGTGAAAAACTGTTTTTT CASSLEGGPGEKLFF
NA NA TRBJ2-4 17 TRBV15 TGTGCCACCAGCAGGGGGTTTAGTCGAAGGGGCAAAAACATTCAGTACTTC CATSRGFSRRGKNIQYF
TRBD2 few TRBJ2-1 18 TRBV10-1 TGCGCCAGCAGTTCCGGGACTAGCGGTCCTAGCTCCTACAATGAGCAGTTCTTC CASSSGTSGPSSYNEQFF
TRBD2 few TRBJ2-1 17 TRBV5-6 TGTGCCAGCAGCCCACTCAGGACTAGCGGGGGGTACAATGAGCAGTTCTTC CASSPLRTSGGYNEQFF
NA NA TRBJ2-2 16 TRBV5-5 TGTGCCAGCAGCTCGTACATAGGGGGGAGCACCGGGGAGCTGTTTTTT CASSSYIGGSTGELFF
NA NA TRBJ1-5 14 TRBV29-1 TGCAGCGTTGGGACCTTAGGGGGCAATCAGCCCCAGCATTTT CSVGTLGGNQPQHF
TRBD2 NA TRBJ2-5 16 TRBV5-1 TGCGCCAGCAGCTTTCTCCCTAGCGGGGGACAAGAGACCCAGTACTTC CASSFLPSGGQETQYF
TRBD2 few TRBJ2-7 17 TRBV4-2 TGTGCCAGCAGCCACCTCAGCGCCAGCGGGGCCTCCTACGAGCAGTACTTC CASSHLSASGASYEQYF
NA NA TRBJ1-6 15 TRBV5-6 TGTGCCAGCAGTTTCAAATCCAACAGGGTTCTTCCCCTCCACTTT CASSFKSNRVLPLHF
NA few TRBJ2-5 14 TRBV27 TGTGCCAGCAGTTTATCGAGTCTTGAAGAGACCCAGTACTTC CASSLSSLEETQYF
TRBD2 few TRBJ2-2 14 TRBV29-1 TGCAGCGTCGAGAAGCGGGAGGTTGCCGGGGAGCTGTTTTTT CSVEKREVAGELFF
NA NA TRBJ2-1 16 TRBV10-3 TGTGCCATCAGTGAGTCGAGCCCCTCAACCCATTCGGAGCAGTTCTTC CAISESSPSTHSEQFF
TRBD2 few TRBJ2-1 16 TRBV7-2 TGTGCCAGCAGCTACCTAGCGGGAGGTCGGAGCAATGAGCAGTTCTTC CASSYLAGGRSNEQFF
NA few TRBJ1-1 13 TRBV11-2 TGTGCCAGCCTACCTAGCGTCCTAGGGGAAGCTTTCTTT CASLPSVLGEAFF
TRBD1 NA TRBJ2-7 13 TRBV29-1 TGCAGCGCCCAGACAGGGCGGTCCTACGAGCAGTACTTC CSAQTGRSYEQYF
NA NA TRBJ2-2 15 TRBV5-1 TGCGCCAGCAGCTTGTACGGGGGGAACACCGGGGAGCTGTTTTTT CASSLYGGNTGELFF
NA few TRBJ1-1 13 TRBV5-1 TGTGCCAGCAGCTTGGGCGGTGAAACTGAAGCTTTCTTT CASSLGGETEAFF
NA NA TRBJ2-2 16 TRBV20-1 TGCAGTGCTAGAGATTCTCATCGGGGTTCCACCGGGGAGCTGTTTTTT CSARDSHRGSTGELFF
NA NA TRBJ2-7 13 TRBV6-1 TGTGCCAGCAGGCCAGGAGGGATCGACGAGCAGTACTTC CASRPGGIDEQYF
TRBD2 few TRBJ2-3 14 TRBV29-1 TGCAGCGTCTCGGGGACTAGCATCCTGGATACGCAGTATTTT CSVSGTSILDTQYF
NA few TRBJ2-1 15 TRBV9 TGTGCCAGCAGCGAAAGGGGGGGGAACTACAATGAGCAGTTCTTC CASSERGGNYNEQFF